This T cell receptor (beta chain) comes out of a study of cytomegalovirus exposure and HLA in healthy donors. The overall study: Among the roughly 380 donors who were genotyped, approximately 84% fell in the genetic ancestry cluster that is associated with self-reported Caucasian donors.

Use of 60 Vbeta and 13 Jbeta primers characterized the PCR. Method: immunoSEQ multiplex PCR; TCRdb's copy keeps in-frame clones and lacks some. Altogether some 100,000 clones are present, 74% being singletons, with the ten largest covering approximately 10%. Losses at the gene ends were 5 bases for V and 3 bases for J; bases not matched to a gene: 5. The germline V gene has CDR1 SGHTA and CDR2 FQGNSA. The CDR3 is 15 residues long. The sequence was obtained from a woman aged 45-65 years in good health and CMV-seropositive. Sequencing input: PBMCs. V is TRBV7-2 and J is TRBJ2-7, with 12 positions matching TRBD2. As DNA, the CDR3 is TGTGCCAGCAGCATGACTAGCGGGGGACACTACGAGCAGTACTTC. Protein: CASSMTSGGHYEQYF.